This TCR beta chain was documented in a study of human T cells and chemical hapten exposure. Turning to the study itself: DPC at 0.01% went onto the upper back in patch tests, read at 6 days.

Within the library, unique molecular identifiers were attached to each individual cDNA molecule. TCRdb independently ran MiXCR on the RACE reads; one entry per CDR3 protein. The sample lists some 60,000 distinct CDR3 sequences, 12% occurring once. Time point given: patch test 3, about 24 weeks after DPC sensitization. Treatment described: therapeutic diphenylcyclopropenone sensitization with weekly scalp DPC. Every patch test was put on after a blood sample was taken. This clonotype occurred a few times. The CDR3 consists of 14 residues. The V gene lost 6 bases and the J gene lost 7 bases, with 18 bases spanning the gap.

This clonotype originated in a man under 40 with alopecia areata. Some clones in this sample may be carry-over from other donors' samples. The chain joins TRBV12-3 or TRBV12-4 to TRBJ2-5, with unresolved D. The sample in question was whole blood, obtained in connection with sensitization to the hapten diphenylcyclopropenone (DPC). CDR3 sequence: CASSRSSPLGTQYF. The DNA of the CDR3 is TGTGCCAGCAGCCGCAGCAGTCCTCTCGGGACCCAGTACTTC.